These T cell receptor beta chains were read from a single sample in a study of PD-1 blockade in classical Hodgkin lymphoma. Here immunoSEQ multiplex PCR was the method, and the copy in TCRdb shows in-frame clones only, minus some. The table has fewer than 55,000 clones, approximately 78% seen once. Source: peripheral blood mononuclear cells (PBMCs), taken before the fourth cycle of nivolumab. The receptor source for this set is a human donor with classical Hodgkin lymphoma. Each CDR3 is given with its conserved first and last residue. The order of the fields is V gene, J gene, clone size, D gene, CDR3 protein, CDR3 DNA. The D gene is left open where the match is weak. Expanded clones get a size class; other rows say once, few or many, or leave the size out.

V gene: TRBV5-4
J gene: TRBJ1-4
clone size: NA
D gene: NA
CDR3 protein: CASSLGGRTTNEKLFF
CDR3 DNA: TGTGCCAGCAGCTTAGGGGGACGGACAACTAATGAAAAACTGTTTTTT

V gene: TRBV19
J gene: TRBJ2-7
clone size: NA
D gene: NA
CDR3 protein: CASSRTGSSYEQYF
CDR3 DNA: TGTGCCAGTAGTAGGACCGGCAGTTCTTACGAGCAGTACTTC

V gene: TRBV19
J gene: TRBJ1-2
clone size: NA
D gene: TRBD1
CDR3 protein: CASSVRGAGYTF
CDR3 DNA: TGTGCCAGTAGTGTCAGGGGGGCTGGCTACACCTTC

V gene: TRBV5-1
J gene: TRBJ1-2
clone size: NA
D gene: NA
CDR3 protein: CASSWGDYGYTF
CDR3 DNA: TGCGCCAGCAGCTGGGGGGATTATGGCTACACCTTC

V gene: TRBV7-9
J gene: TRBJ2-5
clone size: NA
D gene: NA
CDR3 protein: CASSDWGSETQYF
CDR3 DNA: TGTGCCAGCAGCGATTGGGGGTCAGAGACCCAGTACTTC

V gene: TRBV19
J gene: TRBJ1-2
clone size: NA
D gene: TRBD1
CDR3 protein: CASSIMGPGQGFYGYTF
CDR3 DNA: TGTGCCAGTAGTATAATGGGCCCGGGACAGGGGTTCTATGGCTACACCTTC

V gene: TRBV6-5
J gene: TRBJ1-5
clone size: NA
D gene: NA
CDR3 protein: CASSLQRGGNQPQHF
CDR3 DNA: TGTGCCAGCAGCCTACAGCGGGGGGGGAATCAGCCCCAGCATTTT

V gene: TRBV11-2
J gene: TRBJ2-5
clone size: NA
D gene: TRBD1
CDR3 protein: CASSLGDRSYQETQYF
CDR3 DNA: TGTGCCAGCAGCTTAGGGGACAGGAGTTACCAAGAGACCCAGTACTTC

V gene: TRBV6-6
J gene: TRBJ1-2
clone size: few
D gene: NA
CDR3 protein: CASKREDYGYTF
CDR3 DNA: TGTGCCAGCAAAAGAGAGGACTATGGCTACACCTTC

V gene: TRBV6-6
J gene: TRBJ1-5
clone size: once
D gene: NA
CDR3 protein: CASSYSVDSNQPQHF
CDR3 DNA: TGTGCCAGCAGTTACTCGGTGGATTCCAATCAGCCCCAGCATTTT

V gene: TRBV7-2
J gene: TRBJ2-1
clone size: NA
D gene: TRBD2
CDR3 protein: CASSLTSGGNEQFF
CDR3 DNA: TGTGCCAGCAGCTTAACATCGGGGGGTAATGAGCAGTTCTTC

V gene: TRBV6-5
J gene: TRBJ1-2
clone size: NA
D gene: NA
CDR3 protein: CASSGLYGYTF
CDR3 DNA: TGTGCCAGCAGCGGACTATATGGCTACACCTTC

V gene: TRBV2
J gene: TRBJ1-6
clone size: few
D gene: NA
CDR3 protein: CASRPPGSPLHF
CDR3 DNA: TGTGCCAGCCGGCCCCCTGGTTCACCCCTCCACTTT

V gene: TRBV25-1
J gene: TRBJ1-2
clone size: NA
D gene: NA
CDR3 protein: CASSDGNYGYTF
CDR3 DNA: TGTGCCAGCAGTGATGGGAACTATGGCTACACCTTC

V gene: TRBV20-1
J gene: TRBJ1-2
clone size: NA
D gene: NA
CDR3 protein: CSVLYGYTF
CDR3 DNA: TGCAGTGTCCTATATGGCTACACCTTC

V gene: TRBV7-2
J gene: TRBJ2-2
clone size: NA
D gene: NA
CDR3 protein: CASSLKRTNTGELFF
CDR3 DNA: TGTGCCAGCAGCTTAAAACGGACGAACACCGGGGAGCTGTTTTTT

V gene: TRBV5-6
J gene: TRBJ2-5
clone size: NA
D gene: TRBD2
CDR3 protein: CASSRSGGAPRTQYF
CDR3 DNA: TGTGCCAGCAGCCGTAGCGGGGGGGCCCCCAGAACCCAGTACTTC

V gene: TRBV27
J gene: TRBJ1-1
clone size: NA
D gene: NA
CDR3 protein: CASSITTGMNTEAFF
CDR3 DNA: TGTGCCAGCAGTATAACGACAGGAATGAACACTGAAGCTTTCTTT

V gene: TRBV6-5
J gene: TRBJ1-1
clone size: NA
D gene: TRBD1
CDR3 protein: CASSYDRANTEAFF
CDR3 DNA: TGTGCCAGCAGTTACGACAGGGCCAACACTGAAGCTTTCTTT

V gene: TRBV28
J gene: TRBJ1-6
clone size: NA
D gene: NA
CDR3 protein: CASSRPGDYNSPLHF
CDR3 DNA: TGTGCCAGCAGCCGACCCGGGGACTATAATTCACCCCTCCACTTT

V gene: TRBV5-6
J gene: TRBJ2-7
clone size: NA
D gene: NA
CDR3 protein: CASTKDTSYEQYF
CDR3 DNA: TGTGCCAGCACCAAGGACACATCCTACGAGCAGTACTTC

V gene: TRBV5-5
J gene: TRBJ1-3
clone size: NA
D gene: NA
CDR3 protein: CASSFDSSGNTIYF
CDR3 DNA: TGTGCCAGCAGCTTTGACAGCTCTGGAAACACCATATATTTT

V gene: TRBV15
J gene: TRBJ2-4
clone size: NA
D gene: TRBD2
CDR3 protein: CATSRGGTSPMDIQYF
CDR3 DNA: TGTGCCACCAGCAGAGGGGGGACTAGCCCCATGGACATTCAGTACTTC

V gene: TRBV19
J gene: TRBJ1-5
clone size: NA
D gene: TRBD1
CDR3 protein: CASIDRGLGNQPQHF
CDR3 DNA: TGTGCCAGTATTGACAGGGGCCTCGGCAATCAGCCCCAGCATTTT

V gene: TRBV28
J gene: TRBJ1-2
clone size: NA
D gene: TRBD1
CDR3 protein: CASKVAGGEYGYGYTF
CDR3 DNA: TGTGCCAGCAAAGTAGCAGGGGGCGAATATGGCTATGGCTACACCTTC

V gene: TRBV10-3
J gene: TRBJ2-2
clone size: NA
D gene: TRBD1
CDR3 protein: CAISEFLGTGKVGELFF
CDR3 DNA: TGTGCCATCAGTGAGTTCTTGGGGACAGGGAAAGTCGGGGAGCTGTTTTTT

V gene: TRBV30
J gene: TRBJ2-1
clone size: NA
D gene: TRBD2
CDR3 protein: CAWNAGTSAHEQFF
CDR3 DNA: TGTGCCTGGAACGCCGGGACTAGTGCCCATGAGCAGTTCTTC

V gene: TRBV4-2
J gene: TRBJ1-2
clone size: NA
D gene: TRBD1
CDR3 protein: CASSQDSQGAANYGYTF
CDR3 DNA: TGTGCCAGCAGCCAAGATTCCCAGGGGGCTGCTAACTATGGCTACACCTTC

V gene: TRBV7-9
J gene: TRBJ1-6
clone size: few
D gene: TRBD1
CDR3 protein: CASSTGTGFYNSPLHF
CDR3 DNA: TGTGCCAGCAGCACCGGGACAGGATTTTATAATTCACCCCTCCACTTT

V gene: TRBV6-5
J gene: TRBJ2-2
clone size: NA
D gene: TRBD1
CDR3 protein: CASSYEGQLTGELFF
CDR3 DNA: TGTGCCAGCAGTTACGAGGGACAGCTTACCGGGGAGCTGTTTTTT

V gene: TRBV5-4
J gene: TRBJ2-2
clone size: NA
D gene: NA
CDR3 protein: CASSFEWNTGELFF
CDR3 DNA: TGTGCCAGCAGCTTTGAATGGAACACCGGGGAGCTGTTTTTT

V gene: TRBV30
J gene: TRBJ2-7
clone size: once
D gene: TRBD1
CDR3 protein: CAWNRGRYEQYF
CDR3 DNA: TGTGCCTGGAACAGGGGGCGGTACGAGCAGTACTTC

V gene: TRBV19
J gene: TRBJ2-3
clone size: NA
D gene: TRBD2
CDR3 protein: CASTPRLAGGDTQYF
CDR3 DNA: TGTGCCAGTACTCCTAGGCTAGCGGGGGGAGATACGCAGTATTTT

V gene: TRBV4-2
J gene: TRBJ2-5
clone size: NA
D gene: TRBD1
CDR3 protein: CASSRGAGTGIQETQYF
CDR3 DNA: TGTGCCAGCAGCCGAGGGGCCGGGACAGGGATCCAAGAGACCCAGTACTTC

V gene: TRBV27
J gene: TRBJ2-1
clone size: NA
D gene: TRBD2
CDR3 protein: CASSFRTSGGALEQFF
CDR3 DNA: TGTGCCAGCAGTTTTAGAACTAGCGGGGGGGCCCTTGAGCAGTTCTTC

V gene: TRBV28
J gene: TRBJ1-2
clone size: NA
D gene: TRBD1
CDR3 protein: CASTVGQPNYGYTF
CDR3 DNA: TGTGCCAGCACTGTGGGACAGCCTAACTATGGCTACACCTTC

V gene: TRBV10-3
J gene: TRBJ1-4
clone size: few
D gene: TRBD1
CDR3 protein: CAISERTGGNEKLFF
CDR3 DNA: TGTGCCATCAGTGAAAGGACAGGGGGCAATGAAAAACTGTTTTTT

V gene: TRBV5-1
J gene: TRBJ1-1
clone size: NA
D gene: NA
CDR3 protein: CASSPITGSDTEAFF
CDR3 DNA: TGCGCCAGCAGCCCGATCACAGGGTCGGACACTGAAGCTTTCTTT

V gene: TRBV7-9
J gene: TRBJ2-1
clone size: once
D gene: TRBD1
CDR3 protein: CASSSGTGLRVGLYNEQFF
CDR3 DNA: TGTGCCAGCAGCTCCGGGACAGGGCTGAGAGTAGGACTCTACAATGAGCAGTTCTTC

V gene: TRBV6-5
J gene: TRBJ1-5
clone size: NA
D gene: NA
CDR3 protein: CASSYQGPQHF
CDR3 DNA: TGTGCCAGCAGTTATCAGGGTCCCCAGCATTTT

V gene: TRBV28
J gene: TRBJ2-7
clone size: NA
D gene: NA
CDR3 protein: CASSFTGRRPYEQYF
CDR3 DNA: TGTGCCAGCAGTTTTACGGGCCGCCGACCTTACGAGCAGTACTTC

V gene: TRBV2
J gene: TRBJ1-6
clone size: NA
D gene: TRBD1
CDR3 protein: CASRDEGQGPPYNSPLHF
CDR3 DNA: TGTGCCAGCAGAGACGAAGGACAGGGCCCCCCCTATAATTCACCCCTCCACTTT

V gene: TRBV4-3
J gene: TRBJ1-1
clone size: many
D gene: NA
CDR3 protein: CASSPQSFTEAFF
CDR3 DNA: TGCGCCAGCAGCCCTCAGAGCTTCACTGAAGCTTTCTTT

V gene: TRBV7-2
J gene: TRBJ1-6
clone size: NA
D gene: TRBD1
CDR3 protein: CASSRGQGSSPLHF
CDR3 DNA: TGTGCCAGCAGCCGGGGACAGGGGAGTTCACCCCTCCACTTT

V gene: TRBV18
J gene: TRBJ1-6
clone size: NA
D gene: NA
CDR3 protein: CASSPTVGSSYNSPLHF
CDR3 DNA: TGTGCCAGCTCACCGACAGTGGGGAGCTCCTATAATTCACCCCTCCACTTT

V gene: TRBV18
J gene: TRBJ2-7
clone size: NA
D gene: NA
CDR3 protein: CASSSGNYEQYF
CDR3 DNA: TGTGCCAGCTCATCAGGGAACTACGAGCAGTACTTC

V gene: TRBV6-5
J gene: TRBJ1-3
clone size: NA
D gene: NA
CDR3 protein: CASSYSDRLPHTIYF
CDR3 DNA: TGTGCCAGCAGTTACTCTGACCGGCTCCCGCACACCATATATTTT

V gene: TRBV6-6
J gene: TRBJ1-5
clone size: NA
D gene: NA
CDR3 protein: CASSYSRGPQHF
CDR3 DNA: TGTGCCAGCAGTTACTCACGGGGCCCCCAGCATTTT

V gene: TRBV10-3
J gene: TRBJ2-1
clone size: NA
D gene: NA
CDR3 protein: CAISESGVAEQFF
CDR3 DNA: TGTGCCATCAGTGAGTCCGGGGTTGCTGAGCAGTTCTTC

V gene: TRBV5-5
J gene: TRBJ1-5
clone size: NA
D gene: NA
CDR3 protein: CASSLQSNQPQHF
CDR3 DNA: TGTGCCAGCAGCTTGCAAAGCAATCAGCCCCAGCATTTT

V gene: TRBV19
J gene: TRBJ1-2
clone size: NA
D gene: NA
CDR3 protein: CASSPLDRTNYGYTF
CDR3 DNA: TGTGCCAGTAGTCCCTTGGACAGAACTAACTATGGCTACACCTTC

V gene: TRBV19
J gene: TRBJ1-2
clone size: few
D gene: NA
CDR3 protein: CASSIGPYGYTF
CDR3 DNA: TGTGCCAGTAGTATAGGGCCCTATGGCTACACCTTC

V gene: TRBV7-9
J gene: TRBJ1-2
clone size: once
D gene: NA
CDR3 protein: CASSLVLGGYTF
CDR3 DNA: TGTGCCAGCAGCTTAGTTTTAGGTGGCTACACCTTC

V gene: TRBV9
J gene: TRBJ1-5
clone size: once
D gene: NA
CDR3 protein: CASSVGQGYGNQPQHF
CDR3 DNA: TGTGCCAGCAGCGTGGGGCAGGGCTACGGCAATCAGCCCCAGCATTTT

V gene: TRBV21-1
J gene: TRBJ1-2
clone size: few
D gene: NA
CDR3 protein: CASSKEGTAFYGYTF
CDR3 DNA: TGTGCCAGCAGCAAAGAGGGGACAGCTTTCTATGGCTACACCTTC